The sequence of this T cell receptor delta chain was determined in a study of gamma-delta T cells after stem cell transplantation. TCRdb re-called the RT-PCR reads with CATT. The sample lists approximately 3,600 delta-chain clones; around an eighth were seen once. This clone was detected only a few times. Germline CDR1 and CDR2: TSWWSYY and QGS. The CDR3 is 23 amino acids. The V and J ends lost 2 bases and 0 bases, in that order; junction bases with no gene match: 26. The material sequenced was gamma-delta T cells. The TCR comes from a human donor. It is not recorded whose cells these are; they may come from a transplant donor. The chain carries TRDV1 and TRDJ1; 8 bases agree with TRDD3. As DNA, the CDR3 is TGTGCTCTTGGGGAAATGGGACCTACCGGGGTCGTACTGGGGGGATATTACACCGATAAACTCATCTTT. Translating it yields CALGEMGPTGVVLGGYYTDKLIF.